This T cell receptor (beta chain) derives from a study of blood T cell repertoires in COVID-19. About the study: COVID-19 samples collected from the United States, Italy and Spain covered acute and convalescent phases. PBMCs, B-cell-depleted T cells, or T cells were the source of the cDNA or gDNA that made up the material.

Germline CDR1 MNHEY, CDR2 SVGAGI. The CDR3 is made up of 16 amino acids. V lost 2 bases and J 0 bases, leaving 14 bases between the germline ends. In the original workflow: Reference gene primer amplification in the assay estimated nucleated cell counts. Assay: immunoSEQ multiplex PCR; the TCRdb copy retains only in-frame clones and omits some. The D gene and trimming were derived from the DNA, and the V and J assignments and clone size from that table. The table lists 300,000 to 400,000 clones, roughly 91% of them singletons. The chain carries TRBV6-5 and TRBJ2-7, with D possibly being TRBD2 (7 bases). The sample comprised peripheral blood. This TCR was sampled from a man between 50 and 59 years old with active or convalescent COVID-19. The chain's CDR3 is CASSYRGGGASYEQYF. The CDR3, as DNA: TGTGCCAGCAGTTACAGGGGGGGAGGCGCCTCCTACGAGCAGTACTTC.